This T cell receptor (beta chain) was recorded in a study of cytomegalovirus exposure and HLA in healthy donors. The junction had 6 bases not matched to a gene; V was cut back by 5 bases and J by 6 bases. Germline assignment: CDR1 SGHAT and CDR2 FQDESV (reference sequence). The CDR3 extends over 15 amino acids. Assay used: immunoSEQ multiplex PCR; TCRdb lists only in-frame clones, some missing. Of 150,000 or so clones listed, over 80% were seen once; the top ten hold over 2%. Sequenced sample: PBMCs. This receptor was taken from a young man in good health and CMV-seropositive. The J gene is TRBJ2-4, the V gene TRBV11-1; 11 bases map to TRBD1. This CDR3 is CASSQPGQGVNIQYF. The CDR3, as DNA: TGTGCCAGCAGCCAGCCGGGACAGGGGGTAAACATTCAGTACTTC.